The rows below give T cell receptor beta chains drawn from one sample of a study of cytomegalovirus exposure and HLA in healthy donors. This table comes from immunoSEQ multiplex PCR, and its TCRdb copy is limited to in-frame clones, with some not included. The sample has around 140,000 clones; around 65% are singletons. Sequenced: PBMCs. Receptors were obtained from a woman in her fifties or sixties in good health and CMV-seronegative. The conserved cysteine and the conserved F or W are not part of the CDR3 here. Size tells how often a clone was seen (once, few, many) or the class of an expanded clone, and some rows leave it out.

abundance | v_gene | len | CDR3aa
NA | TRBV9 | 17 | ASSLEIGVGGSGANVLT
NA | TRBV7-2 | 14 | ASSLAGGLNSYEQY
NA | TRBV6-1 | 12 | ASSEGHLYYEQY
NA | TRBV7-9 | 13 | SSSKGVRPRTEAF
NA | TRBV2 | 15 | ASSDQRGGLGTDTQY
few | TRBV5-5 | 14 | ASSHRDREPYNEQF
NA | TRBV10-2 | 12 | ASRLAGVQETQY
NA | TRBV28 | 12 | ASSFGVGTDTQY
NA | TRBV23-1 | 13 | ASSHPGQLNTEAF
few | TRBV18 | 13 | ASSQGQESNQPQH
NA | TRBV5-5 | 14 | ASAGGPLSGANVLT
NA | TRBV7-8 | 12 | ASSLAGQTAEAF
once | TRBV18 | 12 | ASHRQERPYEQY